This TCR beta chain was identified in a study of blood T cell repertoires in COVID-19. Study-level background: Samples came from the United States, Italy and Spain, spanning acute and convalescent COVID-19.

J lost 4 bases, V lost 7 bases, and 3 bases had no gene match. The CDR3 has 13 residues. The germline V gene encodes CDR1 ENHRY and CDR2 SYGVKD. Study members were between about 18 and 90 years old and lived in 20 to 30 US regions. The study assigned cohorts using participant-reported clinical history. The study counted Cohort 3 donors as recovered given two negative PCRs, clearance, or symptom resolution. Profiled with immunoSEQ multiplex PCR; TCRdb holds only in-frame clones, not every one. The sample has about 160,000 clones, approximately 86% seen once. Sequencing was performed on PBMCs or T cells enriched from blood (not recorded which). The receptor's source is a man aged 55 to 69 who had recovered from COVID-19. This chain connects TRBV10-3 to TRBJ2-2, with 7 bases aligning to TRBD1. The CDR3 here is CAITTGATGELFF. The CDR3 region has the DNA TGTGCCATCACCACAGGGGCCACCGGGGAGCTGTTTTTT.